The count of the clone carrying this T cell receptor beta chain is one. The antigen is undetermined. The data belong to a study of graft-versus-host responses after intestinal transplantation. At the level of the study: Every recipient had anti-thymocyte globulin induction and roughly 3 years of tacrolimus plus steroids. Study-wide results and limits: GvH clones turned up in recipient marrow; some had shown up first in ileum or blood. Subjects displaying graft-donor T cell macrochimerism possessed elevated graft-versus-host to host-versus-graft clonal ratios inside allografts.

The CDR3 covers 16 residues. Germline V CDR1 and CDR2: MNHEY, SMNVEV (reference sequence). The V and J ends lost 5 bases and 2 bases respectively, with 13 bases between them. This table comes from immunoSEQ multiplex PCR, and its TCRdb copy is limited to in-frame clones, with some not included. The table lists under 100,000 clones, around 90% of them singletons. This clonotype was sampled from a human patient who received an intestinal transplant, so some T cells may come from the graft donor. The chain uses TRBV27 and TRBJ2-6; TRBD1 is a possible D gene (7 bases). Sequences were derived from PBMCs, sampled around 450 days after intestinal transplant. CDR3 nucleotides: TGTGCCAGCAGTGCAGGGGGGTTTGCTGGGGCCAACGTCCTGACTTTC. It codes for CASSAGGFAGANVLTF. Together with reference TRBV27 and TRBJ2-6, the CDR3 gives the full variable domain: EAQVTQNPRYLITVTGKKLTVTCSQNMNHEYMSWYRQDPGLGLRQIYYSMNVEVTDKGDVPEGYKVSRKEKRNFPLILESPSPNQTSLYFCASSAGGFAGANVLTFGAGSRLTVL.